This T cell receptor (beta chain) was obtained from a study of T cell repertoires in cytomegalovirus infection. Study background: Public TCR beta signature analysis indicated the presence of both CMV infection and matching HLA type.

With regard to this clonotype: As yet, its antigen is unknown.

TCRdb reprocessed the reads via MiXCR and lists one record per CDR3 protein. The sample has fewer than 300,000 distinct CDR3 sequences; more than 20% are singletons. Study-wide results and limits: Using cumulative public TCR beta family frequency, the authors identified those who carried CMV together with the relevant HLA.

V gave up 3 bases and J gave up 6 bases, with 5 bases separating them. CDR1 and CDR2 (germline): MDHEN, SYDVKM. The CDR3 extends over 12 amino acids. Sequenced sample: PBMCs. The TCR sequence derives from a human donor in good health (CMV status not recorded). Some clones in this sample may be carry-over from other donors' samples. V is TRBV28 and J is TRBJ1-4; D is uncertain. DNA of the CDR3: TGTGCCAGCAGTTTGATGCATGAAAAACTGTTTTTT. It is translated as CASSLMHEKLFF.